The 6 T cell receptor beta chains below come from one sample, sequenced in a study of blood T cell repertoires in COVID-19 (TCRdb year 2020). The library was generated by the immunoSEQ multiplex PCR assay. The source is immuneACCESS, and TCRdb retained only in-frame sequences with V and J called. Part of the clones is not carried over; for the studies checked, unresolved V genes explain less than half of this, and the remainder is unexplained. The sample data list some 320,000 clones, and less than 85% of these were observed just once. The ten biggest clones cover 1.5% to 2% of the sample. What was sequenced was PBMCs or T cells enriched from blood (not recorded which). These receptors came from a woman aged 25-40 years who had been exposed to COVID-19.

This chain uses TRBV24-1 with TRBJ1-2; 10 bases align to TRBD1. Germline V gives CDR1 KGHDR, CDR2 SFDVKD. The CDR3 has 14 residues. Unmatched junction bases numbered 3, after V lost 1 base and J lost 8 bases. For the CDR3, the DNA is TGTGCCACCAGTGATTTCGGACAGGGGGAAGGCTACACCTTC. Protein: CATSDFGQGEGYTF.

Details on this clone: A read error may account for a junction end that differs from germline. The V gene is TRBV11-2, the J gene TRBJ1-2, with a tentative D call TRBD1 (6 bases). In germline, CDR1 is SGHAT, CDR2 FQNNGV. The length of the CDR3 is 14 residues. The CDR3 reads CASSLDPGQSTSRF. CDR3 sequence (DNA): TGTGCCAGCAGCTTAGATCCCGGACAGAGCACCAGTCGCTTC.

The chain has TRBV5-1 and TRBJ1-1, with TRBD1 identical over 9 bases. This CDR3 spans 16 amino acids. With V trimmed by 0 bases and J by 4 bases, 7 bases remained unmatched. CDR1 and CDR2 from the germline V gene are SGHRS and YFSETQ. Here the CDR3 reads CASSLATGGEITEAFF. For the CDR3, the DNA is TGCGCCAGCAGCTTGGCCACAGGGGGCGAGATCACTGAAGCTTTCTTT.

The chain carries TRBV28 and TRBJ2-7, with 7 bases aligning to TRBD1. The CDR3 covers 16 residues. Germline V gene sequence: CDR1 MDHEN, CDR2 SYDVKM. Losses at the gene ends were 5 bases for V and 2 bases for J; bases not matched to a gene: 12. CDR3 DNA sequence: TGTGCCAGCAGTCCTCTCACAGGGGTTCCCCCCTACGAGCAGTACTTC. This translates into CASSPLTGVPPYEQYF.

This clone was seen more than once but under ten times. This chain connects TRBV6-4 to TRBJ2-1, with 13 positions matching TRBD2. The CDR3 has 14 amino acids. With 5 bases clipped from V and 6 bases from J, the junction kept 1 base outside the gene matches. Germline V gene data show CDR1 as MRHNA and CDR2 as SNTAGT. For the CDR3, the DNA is TGTGCCAGCAGTACTAGCGGGGGGGCCAATGAGCAGTTCTTC. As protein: CASSTSGGANEQFF.

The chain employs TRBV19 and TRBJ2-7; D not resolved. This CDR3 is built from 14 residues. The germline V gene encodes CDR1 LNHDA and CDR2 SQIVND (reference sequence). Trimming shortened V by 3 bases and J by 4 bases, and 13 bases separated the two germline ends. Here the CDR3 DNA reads TGTGCCAGTAGTATTGGTCAGGCCGTTTACGAGCAGTACTTC. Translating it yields CASSIGQAVYEQYF.